This entry concerns a single T cell receptor beta chain. The antigen is not known. The germline V gene has CDR1 MDHEN and CDR2 SYDVKM. V shed 5 bases and J shed 0 bases, with 10 bases lying between them. This CDR3 has 14 residues. This sample stems from a study of regulatory and conventional T cells in RAG deficiency. Points from the study as a whole: Shannon entropy fell and Simpson indices rose in RAG-deficient patients. In Omenn syndrome, Treg and Tconv repertoires overlapped >85%.

This table comes from immunoSEQ multiplex PCR, and its TCRdb copy is limited to in-frame clones, with some not included. The sample carries 22,000 or so clones, around 94% recorded once. Conventional CD4+ T cells were sorted from blood as CD25-low CD127-high cells. The same sample was also studied in work on regulatory T cells. As that study records: The PCR used 52 TRBV and 13 TRBJ primers. Skewed V and J usage and few unique V-J pairs marked patient repertoires, most in Tregs.

The receptor was derived from a human donor in good health. The V gene is TRBV28, the J gene TRBJ1-1; the D is unclear. The sequencing input was CD4+ T cells sorted from blood. For the CDR3, the DNA is TGTGCCAGCAGTCTGGGCATGTTGAACACTGAAGCTTTCTTT. Translated: CASSLGMLNTEAFF.